This passage covers 19 T cell receptor beta chains from one sample sequenced in a study of shared clonotypes between healthy human individuals. TCRdb keeps only in-frame clones here, not all; method: immunoSEQ multiplex PCR. The sample lists more than 1.2 million clones; 98% were seen once. The specimen was naive CD4+ T cells sorted from blood. Subset described: CD45RA+ positively selected. The source of these receptors is a man under 40 in good health.

This rearrangement joins TRBV29-1 to TRBJ2-1; D gene unclear. V lost 5 bases to trimming and J lost 0 bases, with 20 bases between them. CDR1 is SQVTM and CDR2 is ANQGSEA in the germline V gene. The CDR3 loop spans 17 amino acids. In nucleotides, the CDR3 is TGCAGCGTTTACCCATTTGAAGCTGGAAGCTCCTACAATGAGCAGTTCTTC. It specifies CSVYPFEAGSSYNEQFF.

This sequence joins TRBV19 and TRBJ2-7; 9 bases are shared with TRBD2. Germline trimming cut 3 bases from V and 1 base from J; bases unmatched to any gene: 4. This CDR3 region has 15 residues. From germline, CDR1 is LNHDA and CDR2 SQIVND (reference sequence). The CDR3 DNA sequence: TGTGCCAGTAGTATTATCAGCGGGAGGTCCTACGAGCAGTACTTC. It specifies CASSIISGRSYEQYF.

The rearrangement uses TRBV15 and TRBJ1-4; D is undetermined. The CDR3 is 15 amino acids. V shed 1 base and J shed 6 bases, with 12 bases lying between them. CDR1 and CDR2 (germline): LNHNV, YYDKDF (reference sequence). The CDR3: CATSRGEQIDEKLFF. CDR3 sequence (DNA): TGTGCCACCAGCAGAGGGGAACAGATAGATGAAAAACTGTTTTTT.

The rearrangement joins TRBV7-3 to TRBJ2-7, with D perhaps TRBD1 (5 bases). In germline, CDR1 is SGHTA, CDR2 FQGTGA. The CDR3 length is 15 residues. The V and J ends lost 2 bases and 4 bases respectively, with 15 bases between them. CDR3 coding DNA: TGTGCCAGCAGCTTACTAATCAGGGAACGTTACGAGCAGTACTTC. Protein: CASSLLIRERYEQYF.

The V gene is TRBV2, the J gene TRBJ2-1, with D possibly being TRBD2 (5 bases). Trimming cost V 6 bases and J 6 bases, with 18 bases left between them. Per the germline V gene, CDR1 is SNHLY and CDR2 is FYNNEI. CDR3 size: 15 residues. The CDR3 loop is CASSVEGPLANEQFF. As DNA, the CDR3 is TGTGCCAGCAGCGTCGAGGGCCCCTTAGCCAATGAGCAGTTCTTC.

V and J are TRBV29-1 and TRBJ1-5; 10 positions match TRBD1. CDR1 SQVTM and CDR2 ANQGSEA come from the germline V gene. The ends lost 6 bases at V and 6 bases at J; junction bases unmatched: 5. This CDR3 comprises 13 residues. CDR3 bases: TGCAGCGTGGGACAGGGGATCGCTCAGCCCCAGCATTTT. Translating it yields CSVGQGIAQPQHF.

The rearrangement uses TRBV5-1 and TRBJ2-5, with TRBD2 as a possible D gene (6 bases). The germline V gene has CDR1 SGHRS and CDR2 YFSETQ. V was cut by 6 bases and J by 5 bases, with 17 bases left in between. The CDR3 spans 14 residues. CDR3 coding DNA: TGCGCCAGCATCCGCGGGACCGGGGTCGAGACCCAGTACTTC. It yields the protein CASIRGTGVETQYF.

The chain recombines TRBV29-1 with TRBJ2-7; the match to TRBD1 covers 10 bases. This CDR3 contains 13 residues. V lost 6 bases, J lost 3 bases, and 5 bases stayed unmatched. CDR1 and CDR2 (germline): SQVTM, ANQGSEA. CDR3 in amino acids: CSVGGTGDYEQYF. In nucleotides, the CDR3 is TGCAGCGTGGGGGGGACAGGGGACTACGAGCAGTACTTC.

The genes are TRBV7-6 and TRBJ2-3, with no clear D. The ends were cut back, 1 base at V and 6 bases at J, with 8 bases in the middle. Germline CDR1 is SGHVS and CDR2 is FNYEAQ. CDR3 size: 13 residues. The CDR3 sequence is CASSLGGWDTQYF. The DNA for the CDR3 is TGTGCCAGCAGCTTAGGGGGATGGGATACGCAGTATTTT.

The V gene is TRBV11-2, the J gene TRBJ2-2; 9 nucleotides match TRBD1. The CDR3 contains 13 residues. Trimming removed 3 bases from V and 13 bases from J; junction bases left unmatched: 6. The germline gives CDR1 SGHAT, CDR2 FQNNGV. CDR3 protein: CASSFPGTGTLFF. In nucleotides, the CDR3 is TGTGCCAGCAGCTTTCCCGGGACAGGGACGCTGTTTTTT. Looking up the rest from reference TRBV11-2 and TRBJ2-2 gives the full variable domain: EAGVAQSPRYKIIEKRQSVAFWCNPISGHATLYWYQQILGQGPKLLIQFQNNGVVDDSQLPKDRFSAERLKGVDSTLKIQPAKLEDSAVYLCASSFPGTGTLFFGEGSRLTVL.

The chain recombines TRBV4-1 with TRBJ2-6; possible D gene TRBD2, 5 bases. The CDR3 sequence is 17 residues long. CDR1 and CDR2 (germline): MGHRA, YSYEKL. The germline V and J ends were trimmed by 0 bases and 2 bases, with 11 bases remaining between them. The CDR3 nucleotides read TGCGCCAGCAGCCAAGACATGCGGGCGGCTGGGGCCAACGTCCTGACTTTC. It specifies CASSQDMRAAGANVLTF.

This CDR3 is CAIQMGDLGSGNTIYF. The CDR3 DNA sequence: TGTGCCATCCAAATGGGGGACTTGGGCTCTGGAAACACCATATATTTT. J is TRBJ1-3 and V is TRBV15; D is perhaps TRBD1 (5 bases). The CDR3 has 16 residues. Trimming stripped 10 bases from V and 0 bases from J, with 19 bases between. The germline V gene has CDR1 LNHNV and CDR2 YYDKDF (reference sequence).

The chain combines TRBV6-4 with TRBJ1-3; 9 bases agree with TRBD1. The CDR3 has 16 amino acids. J gave up 8 bases and V 6 bases, and 14 bases lay outside the gene matches. Per the germline V gene, CDR1 is MRHNA and CDR2 is SNTAGT. The CDR3 here is CASRGPGQGVSDTIYF. The CDR3, as DNA: TGTGCCAGCAGGGGACCGGGACAGGGAGTCAGCGACACCATATATTTT.

This clone has only one observation. The rearrangement joins TRBV6-5 to TRBJ1-1; the D is unclear. Germline assignment: CDR1 MNHEY and CDR2 SVGAGI. Trimming left V 5 bases short and J 5 bases short, with 15 bases between. This CDR3 spans 14 amino acids. CDR3 sequence reads: CASSGFKVGTEAFF. The DNA of the CDR3 is TGTGCCAGCAGTGGTTTCAAGGTCGGGACTGAAGCTTTCTTT.

This rearrangement joins TRBV20-1 to TRBJ2-5, with D hard to call. Germline lookup yields CDR1 DFQATT and CDR2 SNEGSKA (reference sequence). CDR3 size: 11 residues. Trimming pared 3 bases from V and 5 bases from J, leaving 7 bases between. The CDR3 region has the DNA TGCAGTGCTAGGTGGTCCGAGACCCAGTACTTC. Its protein product is CSARWSETQYF.

The gene calls are TRBV7-2 and TRBJ2-5, with D perhaps matching TRBD1 or TRBD2 (6 bases each). Germline CDR1 reads SGHTA; CDR2 reads FQGNSA. V lost 5 bases and J lost 5, with 21 bases in between. This CDR3 is built from 16 residues. This CDR3 reads CASSPRRGAWWETQYF. The DNA for the CDR3 is TGTGCCAGCAGCCCAAGGAGGGGGGCTTGGTGGGAGACCCAGTACTTC. The variable domain in full, completed from reference TRBV7-2 and TRBJ2-5, reads GAGVSQSPSNKVTEKGKDVELRCDPISGHTALYWYRQSLGQGLEFLIYFQGNSAPDKSGLPSDRFSAERTGGSVSTLTIQRTQQEDSAVYLCASSPRRGAWWETQYFGPGTRLLVL.

The genes are TRBV28 and TRBJ2-1, with 12 bases lining up with TRBD2. V lost 4 bases and J lost 15; bases outside the gene matches: 10. The CDR3 spans 14 residues. Looked up from germline, CDR1 is MDHEN and CDR2 is SYDVKM. The CDR3: CASSSLAGGASGFF. As DNA, the CDR3 is TGTGCCAGCAGTTCTCTAGCGGGAGGGGCCTCGGGGTTCTTC.

The CDR3 protein is CASSLKAYEQYF. The CDR3, as DNA: TGTGCCAGCAGCCTCAAGGCCTACGAGCAGTACTTC. J is TRBJ2-7 and V is TRBV7-9; D is ambiguous. Per germline, CDR1 SEHNR and CDR2 FQNEAQ (reference sequence). CDR3 length: 12 amino acids. V lost 5 bases to trimming and J lost 2 bases, with 7 bases between them.

The J gene is TRBJ2-1, the V gene TRBV28; D remains ambiguous. V lost 5 bases to trimming and J lost 5 bases, with 7 bases between them. The CDR3 is 12 amino acids. CDR1 is MDHEN and CDR2 is SYDVKM in the germline V gene. The CDR3 bases are TGTGCCAGCAGTCCCAGCAACAATGAGCAGTTCTTC. It translates to CASSPSNNEQFF.